A selection of T cell receptor beta chains follows, all from one sample in a study of molecular identifiers for immune sequencing clone quantification. TCRdb processed the PCR reads anew with MiXCR; each CDR3 protein has one entry. The sample lists more than 450,000 distinct CDR3 sequences, roughly 26% occurring once. Sequenced: naive CD8+ T cells from blood, with Jurkat cell RNA spiked in. All receptors come from a human donor in good health. Some libraries in this study had Jurkat cell RNA spiked in. Both conserved end residues are part of each CDR3. A D gene is named only where the DNA matches it firmly. Clone size is shown for a subset of rows, as once, few, many or a class of expanded clone.

16 | TRBJ2-2 | NA | few | TRBV24-1 | TGTGCCACCAGTGATCTCCAGGGGGACTACACCGGGGAGCTGTTTTTT | CATSDLQGDYTGELFF
18 | TRBJ2-7 | TRBD2 | few | TRBV14 | TGTGCCAGCAGCCAAGATCGTATTAGCGGGGGGATCCTCTACGAGCAGTACTTC | CASSQDRISGGILYEQYF
13 | TRBJ1-1 | NA | NA | TRBV15 | TGTGCCGCCCGGGACACCCCGAACACTGAAGCTCTCTTT | CAARDTPNTEALF
13 | TRBJ1-1 | NA | NA | TRBV10-2 | TGCGCCATTGGACTGGCCAGGAACACTGAAGCTTTCTTT | CAIGLARNTEAFF
15 | TRBJ1-1 | TRBD1 | many | TRBV3-1 | TGTGCCAGCAGCCCTCACCGGGACAGGGCCACTGAAGCTTTCTTT | CASSPHRDRATEAFF
13 | TRBJ1-5 | NA | NA | TRBV5-4 | TGTGCCAGCAGCTTTCGGGGGGCTCAGCCCCAGCATTTT | CASSFRGAQPQHF
19 | TRBJ2-5 | TRBD2 | NA | TRBV12-3/TRBV12-4 | TGTGCCAGCAGCCCTCTTTCGTCCGGGACTAGCGGGGGGCGAGAGACCCAGTACTTC | CASSPLSSGTSGGRETQYF
17 | TRBJ2-2 | TRBD1 | many | TRBV29-1 | TGCAGCGTTGAAGATCGGGACAGGGGACTGAACACCGGGGAGCTGTTTTTT | CSVEDRDRGLNTGELFF
15 | TRBJ2-2 | NA | NA | TRBV28 | TGTGCCAGCAGTTTTCGGGGGGCTAACACCGGGGAGCTGTTTTTT | CASSFRGANTGELFF
14 | TRBJ2-1 | NA | few | TRBV5-4 | TGTGCCAGCAGCGCGGGACAGATACTTGATGAGCAGTTCTTC | CASSAGQILDEQFF
14 | TRBJ1-1 | NA | few | TRBV12-3/TRBV12-4 | TGTGCCAGCAGTAGCTTGACACATGGCACTGAAGCTTTCTTT | CASSSLTHGTEAFF
16 | TRBJ2-1 | TRBD1 | NA | TRBV12-3/TRBV12-4 | TGTGCCAGCAGTTTAACGGAATACAGACCGGGACAGGGAAGATTCTTC | CASSLTEYRPGQGRFF
17 | TRBJ2-5 | TRBD2 | NA | TRBV5-3 | TGTGCCAGCAGCTTGAAACTAGCGGGAGGTAGGCGAGAGACCCAGTACTTC | CASSLKLAGGRRETQYF
15 | TRBJ1-2 | TRBD1 | few | TRBV4-1 | TGCGCCAGCAGCCAAGATTGGGACAGGGGGCTTGGCTACACCTTC | CASSQDWDRGLGYTF
18 | TRBJ2-3 | TRBD2 | many | TRBV6-5 | TGTGCCAGCAGTTACTCAATCTCGCGGGGGGTCGGGGCAGATACGCAGTATTTT | CASSYSISRGVGADTQYF
14 | TRBJ2-7 | TRBD1 | many | TRBV7-6 | TGTGCCAGCAGCTTGGGGACAGGGACCTACGAGCAGTACTTC | CASSLGTGTYEQYF
13 | TRBJ1-2 | NA | few | TRBV7-9 | TGTGCCAGCAGCTTAGTGGCAGCGGAAGGCTACACCTTC | CASSLVAAEGYTF
14 | TRBJ2-3 | NA | many | TRBV4-2 | TGTGCCAGCAGCCAAGAGGCTAGCGAAGATACGCAGTATTTT | CASSQEASEDTQYF
16 | TRBJ1-1 | NA | once | TRBV4-1 | TGCGCCAGCAGCCAGGAGGGGCAGGGTTCGGGCACTGAAGCTTTCTTT | CASSQEGQGSGTEAFF
13 | TRBJ2-7 | NA | NA | TRBV23-1 | TGCGCCAGCAGTCGGGGCTGGGTTGAAGAGCAGTACTTC | CASSRGWVEEQYF
12 | TRBJ2-3 | NA | many | TRBV7-9 | TGTGCCAGCAGCACTAGACAGAATACGCAGTATTTT | CASSTRQNTQYF
14 | TRBJ2-1 | TRBD1 | NA | TRBV13 | TGTGCCAGCGGTCCACCCGACAGGGAAAATGAGCAGTTCTTC | CASGPPDRENEQFF
17 | TRBJ2-3 | TRBD2 | many | TRBV28 | TGTGCCAGCACACGGGGGGGTGCGGGACCGGACGGAGATACGCAGTATTTT | CASTRGGAGPDGDTQYF
15 | TRBJ2-3 | TRBD2 | NA | TRBV6-2/TRBV6-3 | TGTGCCAGCAGGGCCACGGGACTAGAGTATGATACGCAGTATTTT | CASRATGLEYDTQYF
14 | TRBJ2-7 | NA | NA | TRBV27 | TGTGCCAGCAGTTACCGCGAAGGGGCCTACGAGCAGAACTTC | CASSYREGAYEQNF
14 | TRBJ2-7 | TRBD1 | many | TRBV4-2 | TGTGCCAGCAGCCTTGGCAGGGGGCTGAACGAGCAGTACTTC | CASSLGRGLNEQYF
16 | TRBJ2-5 | NA | NA | TRBV2 | TGTGCCAGCAGTGATATGGGAAGGAGCCTACAAGAGACCCAGTACTTC | CASSDMGRSLQETQYF
16 | TRBJ2-4 | NA | NA | TRBV3-1 | TGTGCCAGCAGCCCCACCCTAGCGAGATCCAAAAACATTCAGTACTTC | CASSPTLARSKNIQYF
16 | TRBJ2-7 | NA | many | TRBV4-3 | TGCGCCAGCAGCCAAGTTCCCACCGACAGGTCCTACGAGCAGTACTTC | CASSQVPTDRSYEQYF
16 | TRBJ2-5 | NA | few | TRBV15 | TGTGCCACCAGCAGAGGGGATAGGAGCTGGCAAGAGACCCAGTACTTC | CATSRGDRSWQETQYF
12 | TRBJ2-7 | NA | many | TRBV7-2 | TGTGCCAGCAGCCCCAGGGACTACGAGCAGTACTTC | CASSPRDYEQYF
12 | TRBJ1-1 | NA | many | TRBV12-3/TRBV12-4 | TGTGCCAGCAGTTATTCCACGAGTGAAGCTTTCTTT | CASSYSTSEAFF
16 | TRBJ2-3 | NA | many | TRBV7-2 | TGTGCCAGCAGTCCGACAGGAGCGCCTCCCACAGATACGCAGTATTTT | CASSPTGAPPTDTQYF
17 | TRBJ1-1 | TRBD1 | NA | TRBV6-2/TRBV6-3 | TGTGCCAGCAGTTTTTTCCAGCAGGGGGCTTTCGTCGCTGAAGCTTTCTTT | CASSFFQQGAFVAEAFF
17 | TRBJ2-2 | TRBD1 | few | TRBV7-9 | TGTGCCAGCAGCTGGTCCCGGGACAGGGGGCTCACCGGGAAGCTGTTTTTT | CASSWSRDRGLTGKLFF
13 | TRBJ2-7 | NA | NA | TRBV19 | TGTGCCAGTAGTTCCATGGCGGGCTACGAGCAGTACTTC | CASSSMAGYEQYF
13 | TRBJ2-1 | NA | NA | TRBV5-1 | TGCGCCAGCAGCTTGGCAGGGTACAATGGGCAGTTCTTC | CASSLAGYNGQFF
16 | TRBJ1-1 | TRBD1 | many | TRBV6-1 | TGTGCCAGCAGTGAAGCTTGGGACAGGGGGAACACTGAAGCTTTCTTT | CASSEAWDRGNTEAFF
14 | TRBJ2-5 | NA | NA | TRBV7-6 | TGTGCCAGCGGCTTCGGACGCGGCCGGGAGACCCGGTGCTTC | CASGFGRGRETRCF
14 | TRBJ1-1 | NA | many | TRBV5-1 | TGCGCCAGCAGCTTGAGGCCGGCGAACACTGAAGCTTTCTTT | CASSLRPANTEAFF
17 | TRBJ2-7 | NA | NA | TRBV18 | TGTGCCAGCTCACCACCGATTGAGGGGGTGGTCCCCTACGAGCAGTACTTC | CASSPPIEGVVPYEQYF
14 | TRBJ2-1 | NA | few | TRBV19 | TGTGCCAGTAGTATACGGGCCTCCTACAATGAGCAGTTCTTC | CASSIRASYNEQFF
14 | TRBJ1-1 | NA | many | TRBV20-1 | TGCAGTGCTAGAGTCCACGAGGGGGGCACTGAAGCTTTCTTT | CSARVHEGGTEAFF
13 | TRBJ1-4 | TRBD1 | once | TRBV27 | TGTGCCAGCAGCGGACAGGGACATGAAAAACTGTTTTTT | CASSGQGHEKLFF
16 | TRBJ2-3 | TRBD2 | many | TRBV6-1 | TGTGCCAGCAGTGAAGTCCAGCTAGCGGGAGTCGATACGCAGTATTTT | CASSEVQLAGVDTQYF
13 | TRBJ1-2 | TRBD1 | NA | TRBV29-1 | TGCAGCATTCTGACAGGGGGTAACTATGGCTACACCTTC | CSILTGGNYGYTF
14 | TRBJ1-5 | NA | few | TRBV5-1 | TGCGCCAGCAGCTTCGACAGTGTAAATCAGCCCCAGCATTTT | CASSFDSVNQPQHF
12 | TRBJ1-4 | NA | few | TRBV7-9 | TGTGCCAGCAGCCGGACCGGGGAAAAACTGTTTTTT | CASSRTGEKLFF
12 | TRBJ2-7 | NA | many | TRBV20-1 | TGCAGTGCTAGCGCGGGTGCCTACGAGCAGTACTTC | CSASAGAYEQYF